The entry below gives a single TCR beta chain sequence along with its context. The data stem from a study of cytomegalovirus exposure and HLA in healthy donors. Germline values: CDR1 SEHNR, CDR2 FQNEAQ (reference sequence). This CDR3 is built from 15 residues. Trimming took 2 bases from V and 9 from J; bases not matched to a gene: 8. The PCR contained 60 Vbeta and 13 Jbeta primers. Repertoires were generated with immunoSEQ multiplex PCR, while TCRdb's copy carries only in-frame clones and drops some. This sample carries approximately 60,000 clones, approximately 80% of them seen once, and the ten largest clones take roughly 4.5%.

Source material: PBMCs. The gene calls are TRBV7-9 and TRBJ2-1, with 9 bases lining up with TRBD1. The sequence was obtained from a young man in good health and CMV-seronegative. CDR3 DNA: TGTGCCAGCAGCTTAAAACAGGGGGCACTCGGTGAGCAGTTCTTC. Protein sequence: CASSLKQGALGEQFF.